Included here is one T cell receptor beta chain sequence, with context. The antigen remains undetermined. The CDR3 has 14 residues. Germline CDR1 is PRHDT and CDR2 is FYEKMQ (reference sequence). V lost 4 bases, J lost 4 bases, and 8 bases lay in between. This sample is drawn from a study of shared clonotypes between healthy human individuals. CD8 cells classed as naive were CD45RO-negative and positively selected for CCR7, excluding terminally differentiated effector memory CD45RA+ cells. Participating donors were healthy, HIV-negative adults free of recent acute infections or vaccinations. General observations from the study: Sharing across four donors was highest in naive CD4 (around 5%) and lowest in memory CD8 (roughly 0.4%).

Assay used: immunoSEQ multiplex PCR; TCRdb lists only in-frame clones, some missing. The repertoire consists of about 2 million clones, with about 95% occurring once and the leading ten covering roughly 1%. The chain uses TRBV13 and TRBJ1-6; maybe TRBD1 (5 bases). The TCR was taken from a man younger than 30 in good health. What was sequenced was naive CD8+ T cells sorted from blood. CDR3 sequence reads: CASSSDKYNSPLHF. The DNA for the CDR3 is TGTGCCAGCAGCTCGGACAAGTATAATTCACCCCTCCACTTT.